A single sample is the source of the 16 T cell receptor beta chains below, sequenced in a study of OX40 agonist ivuxolimab in advanced cancers. Generated by immunoSEQ multiplex PCR, the TCRdb table keeps only in-frame clones and is missing some. The sample records approximately 130,000 clones, approximately 94% being singletons. The sequences come from CD4+ or CD8+ T cells sorted from blood, collected in a trial of the OX40 agonist ivuxolimab. The receptors were gathered from an adult with an advanced solid tumor such as melanoma, head and neck, liver or kidney cancer.

CDR3 loop: CASSYSRGSSYNEQFF. The CDR3 DNA reads as TGTGCCAGCAGTTACTCCAGGGGGAGCTCCTACAATGAGCAGTTCTTC. This chain links TRBV6-6 with TRBJ2-1; 7 bases are a match to TRBD1. Germline loops: CDR1 MNHNY, CDR2 SVGAGI (reference sequence). The ends lost 0 bases at V and 0 bases at J; junction bases unmatched: 2. The CDR3 extends over 16 amino acids.

The chain recombines TRBV5-6 with TRBJ1-3, with a weak D call TRBD1 (5 bases). Germline V gene data show CDR1 as SGHDT and CDR2 as YYEEEE. V was pared by 4 bases and J by 4 bases, with 12 bases between. The CDR3 is 14 amino acids. The CDR3 spells CASSHTGLGNTIYF. The CDR3 DNA sequence: TGTGCCAGCAGCCATACAGGCCTGGGAAACACCATATATTTT.

V is TRBV7-9 and J is TRBJ1-1; D is undetermined. The germline V gene encodes CDR1 SEHNR and CDR2 FQNEAQ (reference sequence). Deletions cut 1 base from V and 4 bases from J, with 7 bases between. The CDR3 runs 13 residues. CDR3 loop: CASSLERATEAFF. CDR3 nucleotide sequence: TGTGCCAGCAGCTTAGAGAGGGCCACTGAAGCTTTCTTT.

The CDR3 spells CASGPGVGTGELFF. CDR3 nucleotides: TGTGCTAGTGGCCCGGGAGTTGGAACCGGGGAGCTGTTTTTT. V usage is TRBV12-5 and J usage is TRBJ2-2; a weak D match, TRBD2 (6 bases). V shed 6 bases and J shed 5 bases, with 13 bases lying between them. Germline assignment: CDR1 LGHNT and CDR2 FRNRAP. The CDR3 is 14 amino acids.

This clone was counted once. This sequence joins TRBV7-8 and TRBJ1-1; weak D call: TRBD1 (5 bases). V lost 3 bases and J lost 4, with 12 bases in between. This CDR3 is 14 amino acids long. Germline V gene lookup returns CDR1 SGHVS and CDR2 FQNEAQ. CDR3 DNA: TGTGCCAGCAGCTTCCGGGGCGGCGGCACTGAAGCTTTCTTT. Its protein is CASSFRGGGTEAFF.

The chain couples TRBV6-5 to TRBJ2-7; weak D call: TRBD2 (6 bases). CDR3 length: 16 amino acids. The ends were cut back, 2 bases at V and 3 bases at J, with 17 bases in the middle. Germline V CDR1 and CDR2: MNHEY, SVGAGI. The CDR3 is CASSYTTAAGYYEQYF. CDR3 bases: TGTGCCAGCAGTTACACGACCGCCGCGGGGTACTACGAGCAGTACTTC.

The genes are TRBV4-3 and TRBJ1-4; 7 nucleotides match TRBD1. Germline V gene data show CDR1 as LGHNA and CDR2 as YSLEER. The CDR3 is made up of 22 amino acids. V lost 0 bases, J lost 8 bases, and 27 bases stayed unmatched. CDR3 bases: TGCGCCAGCAGCCAAGAAGAACCGACAGGGTTTAGTTTGAATTTTCTGAGAGAAAAACTGTTTTTT. Protein sequence: CASSQEEPTGFSLNFLREKLFF.

The chain is built from TRBV28 and TRBJ1-3; possible D gene TRBD1, 5 bases. The ends were cut back, 3 bases at V and 2 bases at J, with 14 bases in the middle. Germline values: CDR1 MDHEN, CDR2 SYDVKM. The CDR3 extends over 16 amino acids. The CDR3 region has the DNA TGTGCCAGCAGTTTGGCACAGGCCACCGCTGGAAACACCATATATTTT. This translates into CASSLAQATAGNTIYF.

The chain recombines TRBV28 with TRBJ2-1; D gene ambiguous. With 6 bases removed from V and 8 bases from J, the gap between germline ends came to 20 bases. Germline CDR1 and CDR2: MDHEN and SYDVKM. The CDR3 extends over 15 amino acids. The CDR3 DNA is TGTGCCAGCAGCCCCCCGGGCCCTGGCATCGATGAGCAGTTCTTC. Protein sequence: CASSPPGPGIDEQFF.

The chain uses TRBV6-5 and TRBJ1-5; no reliable D call. CDR1 and CDR2 from the germline V gene are MNHEY and SVGAGI. The CDR3 spans 12 residues. Between the trimmed V and J ends, which lost 6 bases and 7 bases, there was a span of 10 bases. For the CDR3, the DNA is TGTGCCAGCAGCCGGGGAGGGCAGCCCCAGCATTTT. This sequence encodes CASSRGGQPQHF.

This chain joins TRBV11-2 and TRBJ1-2; D not resolved. Between the trimmed V and J ends, which lost 5 bases and 0 bases, there was a span of 13 bases. Germline CDR1 is SGHAT and CDR2 is FQNNGV. CDR3 size: 15 residues. The DNA of the CDR3 is TGTGCCAGCAGCCCCCGCCAAGGGCCTAACTATGGCTACACCTTC. Its protein is CASSPRQGPNYGYTF.

The CDR3 is CASSPGQGAHIQYF. CDR3 nucleotides: TGTGCCAGCAGCCCGGGACAGGGCGCGCACATTCAGTACTTC. J is TRBJ2-4 and V is TRBV7-9; TRBD1 matches at 9 bases. Germline CDR1 SEHNR, CDR2 FQNEAQ (reference sequence). The CDR3 has 14 amino acids. Losses at the gene ends were 5 bases for V and 8 bases for J; bases not matched to a gene: 7.

The chain employs TRBV11-3 and TRBJ1-1, with 7 bases lining up with TRBD1. This CDR3 is built from 14 residues. CDR1 and CDR2 from the germline V gene are SGHNT and YENEEA. Unmatched junction bases numbered 5, after V lost 4 bases and J lost 3 bases. The CDR3 loop reads CASSSRGGYTEAFF. Written as DNA, the CDR3 is TGTGCCAGCAGCTCCAGGGGGGGCTACACTGAAGCTTTCTTT.

This clone has just a few counts. The genes are TRBV5-4 and TRBJ1-2, with 8 bases aligning to TRBD1. This CDR3 spans 16 amino acids. V shed 4 bases and J 2 bases; nucleotides not matched to a gene: 10. The V gene's germline CDR1 is SGHNT and CDR2 YYREEE (reference sequence). In DNA, the CDR3 is TGTGCCAGCAGCGACGGACGACAGGGGAAGAACTATGGCTACACCTTC. Its translation: CASSDGRQGKNYGYTF.

V usage is TRBV6-1 and J usage is TRBJ1-5; D might be TRBD1 (5 bases). Germline loops: CDR1 MNHNS, CDR2 SASEGT. The CDR3 is 15 residues long. V gave up 2 bases and J gave up 2 bases, with 10 bases separating them. The CDR3 bases are TGTGCCAGCAGTGAACGGGGGTCGGGCAATCAGCCCCAGCATTTT. Translation: CASSERGSGNQPQHF.

The CDR3 region has the DNA TGCGCCAGCAGCTCTGGCGGCAGGGAGTCTCAGCCCCAGCATTTT. Translating it yields CASSSGGRESQPQHF. The gene calls are TRBV5-1 and TRBJ1-5; D is perhaps TRBD1 (5 bases). The CDR3 extends over 15 amino acids. Per the germline V gene, CDR1 is SGHRS and CDR2 is YFSETQ. The germline V and J ends were trimmed by 3 bases and 6 bases, with 16 bases remaining between them.